Following are 31 T cell receptor beta chains from one sample sequenced in a study of blood T cell repertoires in COVID-19. Sequencing used immunoSEQ multiplex PCR; TCRdb keeps in-frame clones, though not all of them. The data hold around 250,000 clones, with around 83% observed a single time. The sample comprised peripheral blood. These receptors came from a woman between 40 and 50 years old who had recovered from COVID-19.

This chain's CDR3 is CASSLEEGYTEAFF. CDR3 bases: TGCGCCAGCAGCCTCGAAGAGGGTTACACTGAAGCTTTCTTT. The chain employs TRBV4-1 and TRBJ1-1; D gene uncertain. The germline V gene encodes CDR1 MGHRA and CDR2 YSYEKL. This CDR3 has 14 residues. Trimming pared 4 bases from V and 3 bases from J, leaving 12 bases between.

CDR3 in DNA: TGCGCCAGCAGGGGGGGAGCGGGGGAGCAAGAGACCCAGTACTTC. Protein sequence: CASRGGAGEQETQYF. The chain joins TRBV10-1 to TRBJ2-5; TRBD2 matches at 8 bases. V gave up 6 bases and J gave up 2 bases; unmatched junction bases: 8. Per germline, CDR1 WNHNN and CDR2 SYGVQD (reference sequence). This CDR3 spans 15 amino acids.

This chain joins TRBV28 and TRBJ1-1; 12 nucleotides line up with TRBD1. The CDR3 spans 16 residues. Unmatched junction bases numbered 8, after V lost 4 bases and J lost 5 bases. Germline lookup yields CDR1 MDHEN and CDR2 SYDVKM. The CDR3 DNA follows: TGTGCCAGCAGTTCCGAGGGACAGGGGGCGAGGACTGAAGCTTTCTTT. Protein product: CASSSEGQGARTEAFF.

The chain links TRBV2 to TRBJ1-6; 8 bases fit TRBD1. The germline V gene encodes CDR1 SNHLY and CDR2 FYNNEI. After removal of 6 bases from V and 1 base from J, the junction contained 2 bases not matched to a gene. The CDR3 is 15 residues long. The CDR3 region is CASRTGASYNSPLHF. CDR3 coding DNA: TGTGCCAGCAGGACAGGGGCGTCCTATAATTCACCCCTCCACTTT.

The chain employs TRBV5-1 and TRBJ2-5, with D uncertain. V shed 6 bases and J shed 3 bases, with 12 bases lying between them. Germline CDR1 reads SGHRS; CDR2 reads YFSETQ. The CDR3 contains 13 residues. The CDR3 DNA reads TGCGCCAGCACCCCCTCGGTCGAAGAGACCCAGTACTTC. This gives the protein CASTPSVEETQYF. Full variable domain (outside the CDR3, taken from reference TRBV5-1 and TRBJ2-5): KAGVTQTPRYLIKTRGQQVTLSCSPISGHRSVSWYQQTPGQGLQFLFEYFSETQRNKGNFPGRFSGRQFSNSRSEMNVSTLELGDSALYLCASTPSVEETQYFGPGTRLLVL.

The chain couples TRBV4-2 to TRBJ2-3; D is ambiguous. The CDR3 runs to 13 residues. Germline V lookup: CDR1 LGHNA, CDR2 YNFKEQ. Trimming cost V 0 bases and J 4 bases, with 5 bases left between them. The CDR3 here is CASSQEAADTQYF. The CDR3 nucleotides read TGTGCCAGCAGCCAAGAGGCCGCAGATACGCAGTATTTT.

The chain uses TRBV10-3 and TRBJ2-7, with D possibly being TRBD1 (6 bases). Trimming removed 4 bases at V and 2 bases at J, with 12 bases between. Germline CDR1 and CDR2: ENHRY and SYGVKD. CDR3 length equals 14 residues. The CDR3 sequence: CAISAEGQAYEQYF. CDR3 DNA sequence: TGTGCCATCAGTGCCGAGGGACAAGCCTACGAGCAGTACTTC.

The V gene is TRBV28, the J gene TRBJ2-7; D gene unclear. V dropped 0 bases and J dropped 4 bases, with 13 bases sitting between them. The CDR3 sequence is 15 residues long. Germline V lookup: CDR1 MDHEN, CDR2 SYDVKM. The CDR3 here is CASSLWALRSYEQYF. CDR3 nucleotide sequence: TGTGCCAGCAGTTTATGGGCTTTAAGGAGTTACGAGCAGTACTTC.

The genes are TRBV7-9 and TRBJ2-7; no clear D. The germline V gene has CDR1 SEHNR and CDR2 FQNEAQ (reference sequence). V was cut by 1 base and J by 9 bases, with 13 bases left in between. This CDR3 comprises 13 residues. The CDR3 here is CASSLGLKIGQYF. The DNA of the CDR3 is TGTGCCAGCAGCTTAGGCCTCAAGATCGGGCAGTACTTC.

This clone was recorded only once. The J gene is TRBJ1-2, the V gene TRBV29-1; possibly TRBD1 for D (6 bases). From germline, CDR1 is SQVTM and CDR2 ANQGSEA. The CDR3 runs 14 residues. V was trimmed by 3 bases and J by 6 bases, leaving 17 bases between them. CDR3 in amino acids: CSVDSARDIDGYTF. In nucleotides, the CDR3 is TGCAGCGTTGACTCCGCCAGGGACATTGATGGCTACACCTTC.

There are a few counts of this clone. The rearrangement joins TRBV19 to TRBJ2-5, with D unresolved. V was shortened by 1 base and J by 1 base, with 7 bases between the two germline ends. The CDR3 has 14 residues. Germline V gives CDR1 LNHDA, CDR2 SQIVND (reference sequence). The chain's CDR3 is CASSIGPTQETQYF. The DNA of the CDR3 is TGTGCCAGTAGTATAGGGCCAACCCAAGAGACCCAGTACTTC.

This chain joins TRBV28 and TRBJ1-2, with TRBD1 matching 7 bases. The CDR3 extends over 14 amino acids. CDR1 and CDR2 from the germline V gene are MDHEN and SYDVKM. V dropped 7 bases and J dropped 4; count of bases not matched to a gene: 9. The CDR3 DNA reads TGTGCCAGCACGGAGGGGGCGCGAGGCTATGGCTACACCTTC. This codes for CASTEGARGYGYTF.

The chain joins TRBV20-1 to TRBJ2-7; TRBD1 is a possible D gene (5 bases). The CDR3 totals 11 residues. Germline V gene data show CDR1 as DFQATT and CDR2 as SNEGSKA (reference sequence). V lost 5 bases to trimming and J lost 6 bases, with 11 bases between them. CDR3 sequence reads: CSAELGREQYF. Here the CDR3 DNA reads TGCAGTGCTGAGCTGGGGCGCGAGCAGTACTTC.

The chain links TRBV11-1 to TRBJ2-3; TRBD2 matches 8 bases. With V trimmed by 2 bases and J by 2 bases, 6 bases remained unmatched. Germline V gene data show CDR1 as SGHAT and CDR2 as FQDESV (reference sequence). CDR3 length: 16 residues. CDR3 DNA sequence: TGTGCCAGCAGCTTAAATAGCGGGGAGGTCACAGATACGCAGTATTTT. Protein product: CASSLNSGEVTDTQYF.

This chain connects TRBV5-1 to TRBJ1-2, with 10 bases identical to TRBD1. This CDR3 contains 14 residues. The V gene's germline CDR1 is SGHRS and CDR2 YFSETQ. With V trimmed by 0 bases and J by 14 bases, 10 bases remained unmatched. CDR3 DNA sequence: TGCGCCAGCAGCTTGGCCGGGACAGGGGAGGTTGGGACCTTC. It encodes CASSLAGTGEVGTF. Together with reference TRBV5-1 and TRBJ1-2, the CDR3 gives the full variable domain: KAGVTQTPRYLIKTRGQQVTLSCSPISGHRSVSWYQQTPGQGLQFLFEYFSETQRNKGNFPGRFSGRQFSNSRSEMNVSTLELGDSALYLCASSLAGTGEVGTFGSGTRLTVV.

The chain carries TRBV28 and TRBJ1-1; no definite D call. Germline V CDR1 and CDR2: MDHEN, SYDVKM. The V and J ends lost 4 bases and 7 bases respectively, with 10 bases between them. The CDR3 has 12 amino acids. The CDR3 DNA reads as TGTGCCAGCAGTTCCCCGAGGCGTGAAGCTTTCTTT. It yields the protein CASSSPRREAFF.

As concerns this clone: The junction shows a germline mismatch at one end, possibly a read error. CDR3 DNA: TGTGCCAGCAGTTCCCCGGGGGGGCCCTCCCACGAGCAGTACTTC. As protein: CASSSPGGPSHEQYF. The chain combines TRBV28 with TRBJ2-7, with 8 bases aligning to TRBD2. Germline values: CDR1 MDHEN, CDR2 SYDVKM. The CDR3 sequence is 15 residues long.

The chain carries TRBV5-1 and TRBJ1-6, with no clear D. V dropped 9 bases and J dropped 3 bases, with 10 bases sitting between them. The germline CDR1 and CDR2 sequences are SGHRS and YFSETQ. The CDR3 spans 13 residues. Here the CDR3 DNA reads TGCGCCACTAGAGCTGTCTATAATTCACCCCTCCACTTT. Encoded protein: CATRAVYNSPLHF.

V is TRBV9 and J is TRBJ2-1; 9 bases line up with TRBD1. With V trimmed by 1 base and J by 3 bases, 11 bases remained unmatched. Per the germline V gene, CDR1 is SGDLS and CDR2 is YYNGEE. This CDR3 has 18 residues. The CDR3 reads CASSVRTGAPSFYNEQFF. CDR3 in DNA: TGTGCCAGCAGCGTAAGGACAGGGGCCCCTTCTTTCTACAATGAGCAGTTCTTC.

The CDR3 nucleotides read TGCGCCAGCAGCTTGGGGGACTTCCAAACAGATACGCAGTATTTT. This translates into CASSLGDFQTDTQYF. The chain links TRBV5-1 to TRBJ2-3, with D possibly TRBD2 on 6 matching bases. The V end was cut by 0 bases, the J end by 3 bases, with 11 bases between. Germline assignment: CDR1 SGHRS and CDR2 YFSETQ. CDR3 length: 15 amino acids.

The V gene is TRBV5-5, the J gene TRBJ1-2; a weak D match, TRBD1 (5 bases). Trimming cost V 0 bases and J 4 bases, with 13 bases left between them. The CDR3 has 15 amino acids. CDR1 is SGHKS and CDR2 is YYEKEE in the germline V gene (reference sequence). CDR3 sequence: CASSLAWDLTYGYTF. The CDR3 DNA reads as TGTGCCAGCAGCTTGGCCTGGGACTTGACCTATGGCTACACCTTC.

The chain links TRBV2 to TRBJ1-5; the D gene is possibly TRBD1 (5 bases). This CDR3 is 13 amino acids long. Trimming removed 9 bases from V and 6 bases from J, with 15 bases in between. Germline V gives CDR1 SNHLY, CDR2 FYNNEI. The CDR3: CASSVQGLQPQHF. For the CDR3, the DNA is TGTGCCAGTTCAGTGCAGGGACTTCAGCCCCAGCATTTT.

With regard to this clone: Other nucleotide sequences from this sample produce the same CDR3. The chain recombines TRBV5-1 with TRBJ1-2; 9 bases are shared with TRBD1. V gave up 2 bases and J gave up 8 bases; unmatched junction bases: 4. This CDR3 has 13 residues. Germline assignment: CDR1 SGHRS and CDR2 YFSETQ. The CDR3: CASSLRTGDGYTF. CDR3 DNA sequence: TGCGCCAGCAGCTTACGGACAGGGGACGGCTACACCTTC.

The J gene is TRBJ2-7, the V gene TRBV27; D is perhaps TRBD2 (6 bases). Looked up from germline, CDR1 is MNHEY and CDR2 is SMNVEV (reference sequence). The CDR3 spans 12 residues. The ends were cut back, 8 bases at V and 0 bases at J, with 8 bases in the middle. CDR3 nucleotide sequence: TGTGCCAGCTTCGGGAGCTCCTACGAGCAGTACTTC. Its protein product is CASFGSSYEQYF.

The gene calls are TRBV18 and TRBJ2-2, with 7 bases lining up with TRBD1. The junction had 11 bases not matched to a gene; V was cut back by 8 bases and J by 5 bases. Germline CDR1 and CDR2: KGHSH and LQKENI. The CDR3 totals 15 residues. CDR3 sequence: CASPAQGTATGELFF. The CDR3 nucleotides read TGTGCCAGCCCAGCCCAAGGGACAGCTACCGGGGAGCTGTTTTTT.

This rearrangement joins TRBV6-4 to TRBJ1-6; 8 nucleotides match TRBD1. The germline gives CDR1 MRHNA, CDR2 SNTAGT. V was pared by 7 bases and J by 6 bases, with 8 bases of the junction left unmatched. The length of the CDR3 is 15 residues. CDR3 amino acids: CASTPGTGGNSPLHF. The CDR3 nucleotides are TGTGCCAGCACCCCCGGCACAGGGGGTAATTCACCCCTCCACTTT.

The chain links TRBV11-2 to TRBJ2-2, with 8 bases matching TRBD2. With 3 bases clipped from V and 0 bases from J, the junction kept 12 bases outside the gene matches. CDR1 is SGHAT, CDR2 FQNNGV, per germline. CDR3 size: 19 residues. The CDR3: CASSFYPTSEGTNTGELFF. CDR3 nucleotide sequence: TGTGCCAGCAGCTTCTACCCGACTAGCGAGGGAACGAACACCGGGGAGCTGTTTTTT.

The chain links TRBV15 to TRBJ1-3; 9 nucleotides align to TRBD1. This CDR3 is 15 amino acids long. Looked up from germline, CDR1 is LNHNV and CDR2 is YYDKDF (reference sequence). J was trimmed by 8 bases and V by 5 bases; bases with no gene match: 10. The CDR3 DNA reads TGTGCCACCAGCGGGGGACAGGGAGGAGGAGACACCATATATTTT. This codes for CATSGGQGGGDTIYF.

The chain uses TRBV18 and TRBJ2-7; D may be TRBD2 (5 bases). Germline V CDR1 and CDR2: KGHSH, LQKENI. The CDR3 length is 13 residues. V shed 5 bases and J shed 3 bases, with 11 bases lying between them. This CDR3 is CASSVRDSYEQYF. CDR3 DNA sequence: TGTGCCAGCTCAGTCCGGGATAGCTACGAGCAGTACTTC.

The chain couples TRBV7-9 to TRBJ2-2, with D perhaps matching TRBD1 (6 bases). The CDR3 has 14 amino acids. CDR1 and CDR2 (germline): SEHNR, FQNEAQ (reference sequence). V gave up 3 bases and J gave up 8 bases, with 13 bases separating them. The CDR3 is CASSLSLGTGELFF. The CDR3 bases are TGTGCCAGCAGCTTGAGTTTGGGGACAGGGGAGCTGTTTTTT.

This chain joins TRBV6-5 and TRBJ1-1; D is perhaps TRBD1 (5 bases). Between the trimmed V and J ends, which lost 4 bases and 1 base, there was a span of 16 bases. The CDR3 runs to 16 residues. CDR1 is MNHEY, CDR2 SVGAGI, per germline. The CDR3 region is CASSSYQGVGNTEAFF. CDR3 nucleotides: TGTGCCAGCAGTTCCTATCAGGGCGTTGGGAACACTGAAGCTTTCTTT.